The 19 T cell receptor beta chains presented below share a single source sample, sequenced in a study of blood T cell repertoires in COVID-19. TCRdb's copy holds only in-frame clones and misses some; the assay was immunoSEQ multiplex PCR. The table lists nearly 110,000 clones, around 78% of them singletons, with under 8% in the top ten. Sequenced material: peripheral blood. The receptors derive from a man aged 80 or over with COVID-19, enrolled during active disease.

The chain is built from TRBV9 and TRBJ2-4, with a possible D match to TRBD2 (5 bases). The CDR3 runs to 16 residues. CDR1 is SGDLS and CDR2 is YYNGEE in the germline V gene. V was pared by 3 bases and J by 0 bases, with 13 bases between. CDR3 sequence reads: CASSAKPGEAKNIQYF. Here the CDR3 DNA reads TGTGCCAGCAGCGCCAAGCCCGGGGAAGCCAAAAACATTCAGTACTTC.

The chain is built from TRBV19 and TRBJ1-1; 9 positions match TRBD1. Germline-derived CDR1 and CDR2 are LNHDA and SQIVND (reference sequence). The CDR3 runs 17 residues. V lost 3 bases, J lost 2 bases, and 10 bases stayed unmatched. The DNA for the CDR3 is TGTGCCAGTAGTATTTGGGGGACGACAGGGGGAAACACTGAAGCTTTCTTT. The encoded protein is CASSIWGTTGGNTEAFF. Variable domain in full (rest from reference TRBV19 and TRBJ1-1): DGGITQSPKYLFRKEGQNVTLSCEQNLNHDAMYWYRQDPGQGLRLIYYSQIVNDFQKGDIAEGYSVSREKKESFPLTVTSAQKNPTAFYLCASSIWGTTGGNTEAFFGQGTRLTVV.

This clone was picked up a small number of times. The chain recombines TRBV28 with TRBJ2-7; a possible D gene is TRBD2 (6 bases). V was pared by 4 bases and J by 7 bases, with 20 bases between. Germline V CDR1 and CDR2: MDHEN, SYDVKM. The CDR3 extends over 15 amino acids. CDR3 sequence (DNA): TGTGCCAGCAGTTCCCCGACTAGTTTGTGGGGTGAGCAGTACTTC. Translation: CASSSPTSLWGEQYF.

This chain connects TRBV28 to TRBJ2-3, with TRBD1 matching over 7 bases. Germline V gene lookup returns CDR1 MDHEN and CDR2 SYDVKM. V was clipped by 5 bases and J by 2 bases; unmatched bases: 7. The CDR3 extends over 15 amino acids. CDR3 sequence (DNA): TGTGCCAGCAGTCCTCCCGGGACAGCCACAGATACGCAGTATTTT. This encodes CASSPPGTATDTQYF. Complete variable domain (other parts from reference TRBV28 and TRBJ2-3): DVKVTQSSRYLVKRTGEKVFLECVQDMDHENMFWYRQDPGLGLRLIYFSYDVKMKEKGDIPEGYSVSREKKERFSLILESASTNQTSMYLCASSPPGTATDTQYFGPGTRLTVL.

This clone was counted only a few times. The chain uses TRBV5-5 and TRBJ2-5; D gene uncertain. The CDR3 length is 11 residues. V lost 4 bases and J lost 2, with 3 bases in between. Germline-derived CDR1 and CDR2 are SGHKS and YYEKEE (reference sequence). CDR3 bases: TGTGCCAGCAGCACACAAGAGACCCAGTACTTC. It yields the protein CASSTQETQYF.

J is TRBJ1-6 and V is TRBV15, with 8 bases that match TRBD1. The CDR3 consists of 15 residues. Germline V gives CDR1 LNHNV, CDR2 YYDKDF (reference sequence). Germline trimming cut 3 bases from V and 5 bases from J; bases unmatched to any gene: 3. CDR3 loop: CATSSGQGDNSPLHF. The CDR3 nucleotides read TGTGCCACCAGCAGCGGACAGGGTGATAATTCACCCCTCCACTTT.

This clone showed up just a few times. CDR3 sequence: CASSIIGGDQPQHF. The CDR3 nucleotides read TGTGCCAGTAGTATAATCGGGGGAGATCAGCCCCAGCATTTT. The chain joins TRBV19 to TRBJ1-5, with D possibly TRBD1 on 5 matching bases. Looked up from germline, CDR1 is LNHDA and CDR2 is SQIVND (reference sequence). This CDR3 has 14 amino acids. V lost 2 bases and J 5 bases, leaving 10 bases between the germline ends.

The chain employs TRBV19 and TRBJ1-5, with a possible D match to TRBD1 (5 bases). The CDR3 loop spans 13 amino acids. V lost 7 bases and J lost 5, with 12 bases in between. Germline-derived CDR1 and CDR2 are LNHDA and SQIVND (reference sequence). CDR3 sequence (DNA): TGTGCCAGTACCTGGACGGGGGATCAGCCCCAGCATTTT. This sequence encodes CASTWTGDQPQHF.

This chain links TRBV5-1 with TRBJ2-5, with 8 nucleotides matching TRBD1. The germline V gene has CDR1 SGHRS and CDR2 YFSETQ. V lost 4 bases and J lost 5; bases outside the gene matches: 10. The CDR3 is 15 amino acids. The CDR3 loop reads CASSVQGAQRETQYF. The CDR3, as DNA: TGCGCCAGCAGCGTGCAGGGGGCGCAGCGGGAGACCCAGTACTTC.

In this sample, this clone turned up a few times. The V gene is TRBV10-1, the J gene TRBJ2-7; a weak D match, TRBD1 (6 bases). V lost 1 base and J 2 bases, leaving 9 bases between the germline ends. There are 14 residues in the CDR3. Germline V lookup: CDR1 WNHNN, CDR2 SYGVQD (reference sequence). This CDR3 is CASSELDSPYEQYF. DNA for the CDR3: TGCGCCAGCAGTGAGTTGGACAGCCCCTACGAGCAGTACTTC.

This chain links TRBV28 with TRBJ2-7; D is unclear. Germline-derived CDR1 and CDR2 are MDHEN and SYDVKM. The CDR3 covers 14 residues. V lost 4 bases and J 3 bases, leaving 13 bases between the germline ends. The CDR3 region is CASSSMANSYEQYF. In DNA, the CDR3 is TGTGCCAGCAGTTCTATGGCTAACAGCTACGAGCAGTACTTC. The full variable domain, its missing parts supplied by reference TRBV28 and TRBJ2-7, is DVKVTQSSRYLVKRTGEKVFLECVQDMDHENMFWYRQDPGLGLRLIYFSYDVKMKEKGDIPEGYSVSREKKERFSLILESASTNQTSMYLCASSSMANSYEQYFGPGTRLTVT.

J is TRBJ2-6 and V is TRBV5-6, with 11 bases aligning to TRBD2. Germline V gene lookup returns CDR1 SGHDT and CDR2 YYEEEE. This CDR3 is 19 amino acids long. The trim removed 4 bases at V and 0 bases at J, leaving 9 bases unmatched. CDR3 in DNA: TGTGCCAGCAGCGGCTCCGGGACTAGCGGTTTCTCTGGGGCCAACGTCCTGACTTTC. This encodes CASSGSGTSGFSGANVLTF.

This clone was detected only a few times. The chain is built from TRBV4-1 and TRBJ1-5, with 8 positions matching TRBD1. CDR1 is MGHRA and CDR2 is YSYEKL in the germline V gene. With 4 bases clipped from V and 2 bases from J, the junction kept 7 bases outside the gene matches. The CDR3 is 16 amino acids. The CDR3 sequence is CASSLDRVYGNQPQHF. As DNA, the CDR3 is TGCGCCAGCAGCCTGGACAGGGTCTACGGCAATCAGCCCCAGCATTTT.

The chain is built from TRBV7-2 and TRBJ2-1, with 9 bases identical to TRBD2. The junction had 2 bases not matched to a gene; V was cut back by 3 bases and J by 5 bases. The germline CDR1 and CDR2 sequences are SGHTA and FQGNSA. The CDR3 totals 14 residues. The DNA of the CDR3 is TGTGCCAGCAGCTTCGGACTAGCGAACAATGAGCAGTTCTTC. Its translation: CASSFGLANNEQFF.

This clone has only a few counts. V usage is TRBV19 and J usage is TRBJ1-2, with 8 positions matching TRBD1. Germline trimming cut 3 bases from V and 2 bases from J; bases unmatched to any gene: 11. Germline CDR1 and CDR2: LNHDA and SQIVND (reference sequence). The length of the CDR3 is 17 residues. DNA of the CDR3: TGTGCCAGTAGTATTCTTGGGACAGGAAAGTTCAACTATGGCTACACCTTC. Its protein product is CASSILGTGKFNYGYTF.

This chain connects TRBV5-8 to TRBJ1-1, with D possibly matching TRBD1 (5 bases). The V gene lost 4 bases and the J gene lost 11 bases, with 21 bases spanning the gap. Per the germline V gene, CDR1 is SGHTS and CDR2 is YDEGEE. The CDR3 runs 14 residues. The CDR3 coding sequence is TGTGCCAGCAGCCCCTACAGGCCCCGATTGCCGGCTTTCTTT. As protein: CASSPYRPRLPAFF.

The CDR3 reads CACSQGGSGANVLTF. For the CDR3, the DNA is TGTGCCTGCTCCCAAGGGGGCTCTGGGGCCAACGTCCTGACTTTC. The V call is TRBV30, the J call TRBJ2-6; possibly TRBD1 for D (6 bases). With 6 bases removed from V and 0 bases from J, the gap between germline ends came to 12 bases. The CDR3 runs to 15 residues. Germline assignment: CDR1 GTSNPN and CDR2 SVGIG (reference sequence).

This chain connects TRBV24-1 to TRBJ1-1, with 8 bases lining up with TRBD1. The CDR3 runs to 15 residues. V dropped 2 bases and J dropped 5; count of bases not matched to a gene: 6. Germline V CDR1 and CDR2: KGHDR, SFDVKD. The CDR3 spells CATSDSRQGNTEAFF. The CDR3 bases are TGTGCCACCAGTGATTCCCGACAGGGGAATACTGAAGCTTTCTTT.

The V call is TRBV9, the J call TRBJ1-2; TRBD1 is a possible D gene (5 bases). V lost 0 bases, J lost 0 bases, and 15 bases lay in between. The CDR3 has 17 residues. CDR1 is SGDLS, CDR2 YYNGEE, per germline. This CDR3 reads CASSVAVPGPTNYGYTF. The CDR3 DNA reads as TGTGCCAGCAGCGTAGCAGTCCCAGGGCCTACTAACTATGGCTACACCTTC.